This entry describes one T cell receptor beta chain. The record originates from a study of blood T cell repertoires in COVID-19. Study in general: Sources were T cells, B-cell-depleted T cells, or PBMCs; the material itself was cDNA or gDNA.

The germline gives CDR1 KGHSH, CDR2 LQKENI. V lost 6 bases, J lost 6 bases, and 13 bases stayed unmatched. The CDR3 runs 15 residues. Method: immunoSEQ multiplex PCR; TCRdb's copy keeps in-frame clones and lacks some. Seen here are more than 200,000 clones, approximately 83% observed once, and the top ten hold more than 7%. The rearrangement uses TRBV18 and TRBJ1-2; 7 bases are a match to TRBD1. The sequence was obtained from a man older than 75 with acute or convalescent COVID-19. The sequenced sample consisted of peripheral blood. The CDR3 reads CASSRQGGNTDGYTF. The CDR3 DNA is TGTGCCAGCTCCCGACAGGGCGGTAATACCGATGGCTACACCTTC. The full variable domain, with the rest looked up from reference TRBV18 and TRBJ1-2, is NAGVMQNPRHLVRRRGQEARLRCSPMKGHSHVYWYRQLPEEGLKFMVYLQKENIIDESGMPKERFSAEFPKEGPSILRIQQVVRGDSAAYFCASSRQGGNTDGYTFGSGTRLTVV.